This TCR beta chain was identified in a study of blood T cell repertoires in COVID-19. Turning to the study itself: Whether acute or convalescent, the COVID-19 samples came from the United States, Italy and Spain. T cells, B-cell-depleted T cells, or PBMCs supplied cDNA or gDNA.

This clone appeared a single time. Other DNA sequences in the sample encode the same CDR3. Authors' analysis steps: Reference gene primer amplification in the assay estimated nucleated cell counts. This table comes from immunoSEQ multiplex PCR, and its TCRdb copy is limited to in-frame clones, with some not included. V and J calls and clone size are those listed in that table; D and trimming were worked out from the DNA. The sample includes 120,000 or so clones, around 90% of them seen just once. What was sequenced was peripheral blood. The sequence was collected from a human donor in a cohort sampled during active COVID-19.

CDR3 region: CASSPRENTEAFF. In DNA, the CDR3 is TGTGCCAGCAGTCCCCGGGAGAACACTGAAGCTTTCTTT. V gene TRBV6-5 combines with J gene TRBJ1-1, with no clear D. CDR1 and CDR2 from the germline V gene are MNHEY and SVGAGI. CDR3 size: 13 residues. Trimming removed 5 bases from V and 1 base from J, with 8 bases in between.